These T cell receptor beta chains were read from a single sample in a study of T cell responses to AZD1222 COVID-19 vaccine. The method was immunoSEQ multiplex PCR; TCRdb's version includes in-frame clones alone and lacks a portion of them. The sample shows 70,000 to 95,000 clones, approximately 91% of them seen only once. This sample comprised peripheral blood, obtained 28 days after the second AZD1222 dose. The receptor source for this set is an adult who received the AZD1222 COVID-19 vaccine. The CDR3 runs from the conserved cysteine through the conserved F or W. D genes are given only for firm matches. Clone size is shown for a subset of rows, as once, few, many or a class of expanded clone.

V gene,clone size,D gene,J gene,CDR3 length,CDR3 protein,CDR3 DNA
TRBV7-6,few,.,TRBJ1-4,12,CASSSDREKLFF,TGTGCCAGCAGTTCCGACAGGGAAAAACTGTTTTTT
TRBV11-2,once,TRBD1,TRBJ1-1,13,CASTLTGVTEAFF,TGTGCCAGCACCCTGACAGGGGTGACTGAAGCTTTCTTT
TRBV20-1,.,.,TRBJ1-2,14,CSASYPQGESGYTF,TGCAGTGCTAGTTACCCCCAAGGGGAGTCTGGCTACACCTTC
TRBV3-1/TRBV3-2,.,.,TRBJ2-7,15,CASSQGQGGSYEQYF,TGTGCCAGCAGCCAAGGACAGGGAGGCTCCTACGAGCAGTACTTC
TRBV5-5,.,.,TRBJ1-1,17,CASSFESQGGRNTEAFF,TGTGCCAGCAGCTTCGAATCACAGGGCGGTAGGAACACTGAAGCTTTCTTT
TRBV30,.,.,TRBJ1-1,13,CAWCTVGLNEAFF,TGTGCCTGGTGTACTGTCGGGCTTAATGAAGCTTTCTTT
TRBV28,.,TRBD1,TRBJ2-3,15,CASSSRTGVVNTQYF,TGTGCCAGCAGTTCTCGGACAGGGGTCGTAAATACGCAGTATTTT
TRBV19,.,.,TRBJ1-5,15,CASSTFTGSNQPQHF,TGTGCCAGTAGTACCTTTACGGGGAGCAATCAGCCCCAGCATTTT
TRBV6-5,.,.,TRBJ1-5,15,CASSRNKNSNQPQHF,TGTGCCAGCAGTAGAAACAAGAATAGCAATCAGCCCCAGCATTTT
TRBV3-1/TRBV3-2,.,.,TRBJ1-6,14,CASSPQGLGSPLHF,TGTGCCAGCAGCCCCCAGGGGTTGGGTTCACCCCTCCACTTT
TRBV27,.,.,TRBJ2-2,16,CASSLLASTGTGELFF,TGTGCCAGCAGTTTATTGGCGAGTACAGGAACCGGGGAGCTGTTTTTT